This TCR beta chain was profiled in a study of T-cell memory formation after mild COVID-19. Each CDR3 protein is one row after TCRdb ran MiXCR on the 5' RACE reads. The sample shows approximately 450,000 distinct CDR3 sequences, around a sixth of them seen only once. This clonotype has a handful of counts. The CDR3 has 16 residues. V trimming: 2 bases; J trimming: 0 bases; junction bases outside the gene matches: 3. CDR1 SNHLY and CDR2 FYNNEI come from the germline V gene. This chain connects TRBV2 to TRBJ2-7, with 11 positions matching TRBD2. Sequenced input: PBMCs or a T cell subset sorted from them (not recorded which). The sequence came from an adult woman who had mild COVID-19 (a few samples of this study predate the infection). Cell type and time point are not known. The chain's CDR3 is CASSEYGTSGSYEQYF. The DNA for the CDR3 is TGTGCCAGCAGTGAATATGGGACTAGCGGCTCCTACGAGCAGTACTTC.